These T cell receptor beta chains were read from a single sample in a study of T cells in Graves' hyperthyroidism and ophthalmopathy. TCRdb re-called the multiplex PCR reads with MiXCR, one entry per CDR3 protein. Counted here are approximately 400,000 distinct CDR3 sequences, more than 15% occurring once; the ten biggest clones make up roughly an eighth. Sequenced input: blood. Source of these receptors: a woman aged 18-29 years with Graves' hyperthyroidism. CDR3s include the opening cysteine and the closing phenylalanine or tryptophan. Fields, in order: CDR3 length, V gene, clone size, J gene, D gene, CDR3 DNA, CDR3 protein. A D gene is named only where the DNA matches it firmly. Clone size is stated in some rows and not others, as once, few, many or a class when expanded.

len: 16; v_gene: TRBV7-2; abundance: few; j_gene: TRBJ1-3; d_gene: -; CDR3nt: TGTGCCAGCAGCTTAGGAGTGGGGATCTCTGGAAACACCATATATTTT; CDR3aa: CASSLGVGISGNTIYF
len: 11; v_gene: TRBV10-3; abundance: -; j_gene: TRBJ1-1; d_gene: -; CDR3nt: TGTGCCATCAGTGCCGACAGGTATTCTTTCTTT; CDR3aa: CAISADRYSFF
len: 16; v_gene: TRBV3-1; abundance: many; j_gene: TRBJ2-2; d_gene: TRBD1; CDR3nt: TGTGCCAGCGGTGGTCTGGGACAGTCGAACACCGGGGAGCTGTTTTTT; CDR3aa: CASGGLGQSNTGELFF
len: 14; v_gene: TRBV9; abundance: few; j_gene: TRBJ2-1; d_gene: -; CDR3nt: TGTGCCAGCAGCGCGCGACTAGTTTTGGGTGAGCAGTTCTTC; CDR3aa: CASSARLVLGEQFF
len: 13; v_gene: TRBV2; abundance: -; j_gene: TRBJ2-3; d_gene: TRBD1; CDR3nt: TGTGCCAGCAGGGGACAGACCACAGATACGCAGTATTTT; CDR3aa: CASRGQTTDTQYF
len: 15; v_gene: TRBV5-1; abundance: many; j_gene: TRBJ2-1; d_gene: TRBD2; CDR3nt: TGCGCCAGCAGGCCCTCTAGCGGGGAGTACAATGAGCAGTTCTTC; CDR3aa: CASRPSSGEYNEQFF
len: 15; v_gene: TRBV7-3; abundance: many; j_gene: TRBJ2-2; d_gene: -; CDR3nt: TGTGCCAGCAGCCCGGACAGAAGGAACACCGGGGAGCTGTTTTTT; CDR3aa: CASSPDRRNTGELFF
len: 15; v_gene: TRBV6-2/TRBV6-3; abundance: few; j_gene: TRBJ1-4; d_gene: -; CDR3nt: TGTGCCAGCAGTCCACCTCCGGCCCTAAATGAAAAACTGTTTTTT; CDR3aa: CASSPPPALNEKLFF
len: 11; v_gene: TRBV28; abundance: many; j_gene: TRBJ2-1; d_gene: -; CDR3nt: TGTGCCACCGAGGGGCGAAATGAGCAGTTCTTC; CDR3aa: CATEGRNEQFF
len: 15; v_gene: TRBV4-1; abundance: many; j_gene: TRBJ1-1; d_gene: TRBD1; CDR3nt: TGCGCCAGCAGCCAAAAGACAGGGGGCTATACTGAAGCTTTCTTT; CDR3aa: CASSQKTGGYTEAFF
len: 13; v_gene: TRBV12-3/TRBV12-4; abundance: many; j_gene: TRBJ2-7; d_gene: -; CDR3nt: TGTGCCAGCAGCCCAGCAGTGACGGGGGAGCAGTACTTC; CDR3aa: CASSPAVTGEQYF
len: 18; v_gene: TRBV20-1; abundance: few; j_gene: TRBJ2-7; d_gene: -; CDR3nt: TGCAGTGCTAGAGCCTCGGAGCTAGGGGATGGAATCCCCTACGAGCAGTACTTC; CDR3aa: CSARASELGDGIPYEQYF
len: 11; v_gene: TRBV12-3/TRBV12-4; abundance: many; j_gene: TRBJ2-3; d_gene: -; CDR3nt: TGTGCCAGCAGTTATTCTGATACGCAGTATTTT; CDR3aa: CASSYSDTQYF
len: 15; v_gene: TRBV28; abundance: few; j_gene: TRBJ2-1; d_gene: TRBD1; CDR3nt: TGTGCCAGCAGTCCAGGGGGCCCCAGGGGACGGGGGCAGTTCTTC; CDR3aa: CASSPGGPRGRGQFF
len: 17; v_gene: TRBV2; abundance: few; j_gene: TRBJ2-1; d_gene: TRBD2; CDR3nt: TGTGCCAGCGACAGACTCTCTAGCGGGGGGGACCCCAATGAGCAGTTCTTC; CDR3aa: CASDRLSSGGDPNEQFF
len: 16; v_gene: TRBV12-3/TRBV12-4; abundance: few; j_gene: TRBJ1-5; d_gene: TRBD1; CDR3nt: TGTGCCAGCAGCTTGGGCGGCACAGGGGGCAATCAGCCCCAGCATTTT; CDR3aa: CASSLGGTGGNQPQHF
len: 14; v_gene: TRBV12-3/TRBV12-4; abundance: many; j_gene: TRBJ2-1; d_gene: -; CDR3nt: TGTGCCAGCAGTCCAGGGAGGTCCTACAATGAGCAGTTCTTC; CDR3aa: CASSPGRSYNEQFF
len: 15; v_gene: TRBV11-1; abundance: many; j_gene: TRBJ2-3; d_gene: TRBD2; CDR3nt: TGTGCCAGCAGCTTACCTAGCGGGAGCACAGATACGCAGTATTTT; CDR3aa: CASSLPSGSTDTQYF
len: 12; v_gene: TRBV10-3; abundance: few; j_gene: TRBJ2-2; d_gene: TRBD1; CDR3nt: TGTGCCATCAGTGGACAGGGGAGGGAGCTGTTTTTT; CDR3aa: CAISGQGRELFF
len: 11; v_gene: TRBV7-2; abundance: -; j_gene: TRBJ1-4; d_gene: -; CDR3nt: TGTGCCAGCCGGCGGGGTGAAAAACTGTTTTTT; CDR3aa: CASRRGEKLFF
len: 15; v_gene: TRBV12-3/TRBV12-4; abundance: many; j_gene: TRBJ2-1; d_gene: TRBD2; CDR3nt: TGTGCCAGCAGAAAACTAGCGGGAGTAACAAATGAGCAGTTCTTC; CDR3aa: CASRKLAGVTNEQFF
len: 13; v_gene: TRBV3-1; abundance: -; j_gene: TRBJ1-2; d_gene: -; CDR3nt: TGTGCCAGCAGCCAACGCGGACTTGGGCACTACACCTTC; CDR3aa: CASSQRGLGHYTF